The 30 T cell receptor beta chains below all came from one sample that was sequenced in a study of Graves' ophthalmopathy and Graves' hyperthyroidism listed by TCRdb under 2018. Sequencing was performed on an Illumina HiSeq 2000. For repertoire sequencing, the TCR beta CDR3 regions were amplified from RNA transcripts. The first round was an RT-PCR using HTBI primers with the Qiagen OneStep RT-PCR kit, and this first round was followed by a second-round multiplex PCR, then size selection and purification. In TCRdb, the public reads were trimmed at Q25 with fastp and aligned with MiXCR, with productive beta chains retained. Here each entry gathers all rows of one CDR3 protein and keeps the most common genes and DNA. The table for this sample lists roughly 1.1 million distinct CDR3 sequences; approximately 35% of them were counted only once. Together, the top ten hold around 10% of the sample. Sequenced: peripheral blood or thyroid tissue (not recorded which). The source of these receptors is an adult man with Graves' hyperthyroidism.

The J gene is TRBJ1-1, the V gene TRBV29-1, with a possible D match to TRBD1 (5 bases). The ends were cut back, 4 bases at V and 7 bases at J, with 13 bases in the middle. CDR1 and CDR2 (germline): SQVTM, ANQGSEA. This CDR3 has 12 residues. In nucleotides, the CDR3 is TGCAGCGTTGTCGGGGGGAACTATGAAGCTTTCTTT. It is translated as CSVVGGNYEAFF.

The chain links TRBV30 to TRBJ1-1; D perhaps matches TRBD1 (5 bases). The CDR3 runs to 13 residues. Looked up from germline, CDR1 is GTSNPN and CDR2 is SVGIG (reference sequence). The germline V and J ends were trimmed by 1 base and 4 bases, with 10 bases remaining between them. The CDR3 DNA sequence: TGTGCCTGGAGTGCAACCAGGGCCACTGAAGCTTTCTTT. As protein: CAWSATRATEAFF.

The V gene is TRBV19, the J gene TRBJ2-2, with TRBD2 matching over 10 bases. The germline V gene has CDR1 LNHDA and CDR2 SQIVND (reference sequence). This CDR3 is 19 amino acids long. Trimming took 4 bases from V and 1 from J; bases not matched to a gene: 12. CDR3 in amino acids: CASSTGWLAGVVNTGELFF. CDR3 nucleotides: TGTGCCAGTAGTACCGGTTGGCTAGCGGGGGTCGTGAACACCGGGGAGCTGTTTTTT.

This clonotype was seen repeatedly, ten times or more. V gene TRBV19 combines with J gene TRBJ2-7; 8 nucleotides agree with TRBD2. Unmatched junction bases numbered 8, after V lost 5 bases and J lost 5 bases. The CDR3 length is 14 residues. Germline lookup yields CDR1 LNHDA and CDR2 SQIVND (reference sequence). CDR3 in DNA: TGTGCCAGTAGTTCGCCGGGAGGGCGGAACGAGCAGTACTTC. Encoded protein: CASSSPGGRNEQYF.

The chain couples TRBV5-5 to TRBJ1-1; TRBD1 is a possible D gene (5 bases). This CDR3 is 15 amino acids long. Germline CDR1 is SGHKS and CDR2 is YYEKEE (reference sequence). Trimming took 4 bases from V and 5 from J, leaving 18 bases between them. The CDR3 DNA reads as TGTGCCAGCAGCCTTGGGGGTCTGTCTGGGACTGAAGCTTTCTTT. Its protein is CASSLGGLSGTEAFF.

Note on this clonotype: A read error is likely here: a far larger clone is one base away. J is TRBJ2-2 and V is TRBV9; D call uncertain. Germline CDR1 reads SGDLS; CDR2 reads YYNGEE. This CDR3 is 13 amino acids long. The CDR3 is CAGSSTGTGELFF. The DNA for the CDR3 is TGTGCCGGCAGCTCAACTGGGACCGGGGAGCTGTTTTTT. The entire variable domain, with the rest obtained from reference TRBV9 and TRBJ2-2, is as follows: DSGVTQTPKHLITATGQRVTLRCSPRSGDLSVYWYQQSLDQGLQFLIQYYNGEERAKGNILERFSAQQFPDLHSELNLSSLELGDSALYFCAGSSTGTGELFFGEGSRLTVL.

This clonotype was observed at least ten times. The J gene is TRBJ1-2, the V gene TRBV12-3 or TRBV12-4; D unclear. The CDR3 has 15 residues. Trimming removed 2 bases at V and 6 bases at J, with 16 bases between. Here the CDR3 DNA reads TGTGCCAGCAGTTTATTTTCTGGGCCGCGCAATGGCTACACCTTC. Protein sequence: CASSLFSGPRNGYTF.

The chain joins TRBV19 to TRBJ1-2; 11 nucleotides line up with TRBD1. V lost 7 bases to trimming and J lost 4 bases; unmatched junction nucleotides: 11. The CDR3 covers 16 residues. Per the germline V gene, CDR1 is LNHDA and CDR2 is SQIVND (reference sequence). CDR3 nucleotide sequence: TGTGCCAGTAAAGGGACCGGACAGGGGGCCTCCTATGGCTACACCTTC. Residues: CASKGTGQGASYGYTF. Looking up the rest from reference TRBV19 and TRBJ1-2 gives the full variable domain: DGGITQSPKYLFRKEGQNVTLSCEQNLNHDAMYWYRQDPGQGLRLIYYSQIVNDFQKGDIAEGYSVSREKKESFPLTVTSAQKNPTAFYLCASKGTGQGASYGYTFGSGTRLTVV.

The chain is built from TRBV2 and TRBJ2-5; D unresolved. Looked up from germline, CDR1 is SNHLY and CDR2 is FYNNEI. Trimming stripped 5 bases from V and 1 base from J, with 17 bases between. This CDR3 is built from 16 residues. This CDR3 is CASSLPSGPAQETQYF. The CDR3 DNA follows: TGTGCCAGCAGTTTGCCCTCTGGTCCCGCCCAAGAGACCCAGTACTTC.

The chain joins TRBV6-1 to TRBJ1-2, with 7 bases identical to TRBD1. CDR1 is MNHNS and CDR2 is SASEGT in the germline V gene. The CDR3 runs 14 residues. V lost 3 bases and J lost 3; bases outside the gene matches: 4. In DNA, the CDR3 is TGTGCCAGCAGTGATGACAGGGAGGACTATGGCTACACCTTC. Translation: CASSDDREDYGYTF.

The CDR3 DNA follows: TGTGCCAGCAGGGGGAGGGACAGCCTCTACCAAGAGACCCAGTACTTC. It codes for CASRGRDSLYQETQYF. This chain connects TRBV9 to TRBJ2-5; tentatively, D is TRBD1 or TRBD2 (7 bases each). The V gene's germline CDR1 is SGDLS and CDR2 YYNGEE. V was trimmed by 5 bases and J by 0 bases, leaving 17 bases between them. This CDR3 contains 16 residues.

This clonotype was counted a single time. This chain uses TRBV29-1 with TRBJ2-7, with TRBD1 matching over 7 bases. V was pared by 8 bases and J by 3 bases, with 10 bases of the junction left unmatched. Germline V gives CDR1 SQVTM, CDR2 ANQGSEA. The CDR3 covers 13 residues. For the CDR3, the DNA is TGCAGCAGTCCCCCGGGACAGAGCTACGAGCAGTACTTC. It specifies CSSPPGQSYEQYF.

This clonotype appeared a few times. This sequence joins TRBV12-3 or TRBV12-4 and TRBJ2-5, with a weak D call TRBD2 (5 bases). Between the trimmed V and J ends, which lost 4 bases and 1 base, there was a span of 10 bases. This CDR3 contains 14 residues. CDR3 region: CASSSKRIQETQYF. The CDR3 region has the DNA TGTGCCAGCAGTTCCAAGCGGATCCAAGAGACCCAGTACTTC.

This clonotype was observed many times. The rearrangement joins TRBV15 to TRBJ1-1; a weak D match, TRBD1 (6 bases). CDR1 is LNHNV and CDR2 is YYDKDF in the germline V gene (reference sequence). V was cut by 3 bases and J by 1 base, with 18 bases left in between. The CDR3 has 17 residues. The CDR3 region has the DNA TGTGCCACCAGCAGGGTACTTACAGGGACGACGAACACTGAAGCTTTCTTT. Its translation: CATSRVLTGTTNTEAFF.

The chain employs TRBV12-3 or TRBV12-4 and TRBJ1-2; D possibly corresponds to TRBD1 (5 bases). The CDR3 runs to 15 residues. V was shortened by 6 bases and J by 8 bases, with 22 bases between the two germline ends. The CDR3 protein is CASSQDGTLKMGYTF. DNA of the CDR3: TGTGCCAGCAGCCAAGATGGGACTCTAAAGATGGGCTACACCTTC.

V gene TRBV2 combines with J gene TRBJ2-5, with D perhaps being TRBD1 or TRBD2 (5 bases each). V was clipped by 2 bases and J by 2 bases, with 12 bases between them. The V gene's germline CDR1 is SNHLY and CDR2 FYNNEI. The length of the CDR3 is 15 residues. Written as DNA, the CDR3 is TGTGCCAGCAGTGAATTGGGGGACGGACAAGAGACCCAGTACTTC. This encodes CASSELGDGQETQYF. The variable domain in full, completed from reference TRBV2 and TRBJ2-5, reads EPEVTQTPSHQVTQMGQEVILRCVPISNHLYFYWYRQILGQKVEFLVSFYNNEISEKSEIFDDQFSVERPDGSNFTLKIRSTKLEDSAMYFCASSELGDGQETQYFGPGTRLLVL.

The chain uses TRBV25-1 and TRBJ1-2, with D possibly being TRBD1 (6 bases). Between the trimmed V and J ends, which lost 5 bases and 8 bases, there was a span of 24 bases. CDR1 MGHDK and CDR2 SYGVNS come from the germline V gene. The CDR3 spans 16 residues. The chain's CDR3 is CASSLSKQGALGGYTF. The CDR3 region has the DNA TGTGCCAGCAGTTTGTCTAAACAGGGCGCCCTTGGGGGCTACACCTTC.

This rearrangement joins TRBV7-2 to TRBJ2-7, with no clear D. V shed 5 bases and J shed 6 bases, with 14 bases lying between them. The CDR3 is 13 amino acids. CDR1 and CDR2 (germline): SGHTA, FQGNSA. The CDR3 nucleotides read TGTGCCAGCAGCGCCGCGGTGCACCTCGAGCAGTACTTC. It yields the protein CASSAAVHLEQYF.

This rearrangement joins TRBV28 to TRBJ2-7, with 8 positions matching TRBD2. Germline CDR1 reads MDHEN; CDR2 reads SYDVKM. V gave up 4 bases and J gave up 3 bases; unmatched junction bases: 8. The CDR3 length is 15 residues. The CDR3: CASSSRTAGVYEQYF. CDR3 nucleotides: TGTGCCAGCAGTTCGAGGACAGCGGGGGTCTACGAGCAGTACTTC. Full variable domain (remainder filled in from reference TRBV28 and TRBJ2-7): DVKVTQSSRYLVKRTGEKVFLECVQDMDHENMFWYRQDPGLGLRLIYFSYDVKMKEKGDIPEGYSVSREKKERFSLILESASTNQTSMYLCASSSRTAGVYEQYFGPGTRLTVT.

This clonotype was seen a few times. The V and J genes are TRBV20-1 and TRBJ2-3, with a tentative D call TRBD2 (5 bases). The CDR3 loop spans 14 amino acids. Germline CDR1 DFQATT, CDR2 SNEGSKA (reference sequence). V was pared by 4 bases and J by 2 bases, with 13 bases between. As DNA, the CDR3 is TGCAGTGCTACCCGGGGTGGCTACACAGATACGCAGTATTTT. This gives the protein CSATRGGYTDTQYF.

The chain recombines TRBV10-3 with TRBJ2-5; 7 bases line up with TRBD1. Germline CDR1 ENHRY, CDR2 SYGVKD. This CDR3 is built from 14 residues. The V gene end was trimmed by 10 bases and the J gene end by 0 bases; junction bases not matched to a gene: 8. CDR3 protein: CASETGTDQETQYF. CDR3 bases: TGTGCCAGTGAAACGGGGACAGACCAAGAGACCCAGTACTTC.

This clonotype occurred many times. For the CDR3, the DNA is TGTGCCATCGGTTTTAACGCCGGGGGATACGAGCAGTACTTC. This codes for CAIGFNAGGYEQYF. The rearrangement uses TRBV10-3 and TRBJ2-7, with D tentatively TRBD2 (6 bases). The germline V gene encodes CDR1 ENHRY and CDR2 SYGVKD. Deletions cut 8 bases from V and 4 bases from J, with 18 bases between. The CDR3 contains 14 residues.

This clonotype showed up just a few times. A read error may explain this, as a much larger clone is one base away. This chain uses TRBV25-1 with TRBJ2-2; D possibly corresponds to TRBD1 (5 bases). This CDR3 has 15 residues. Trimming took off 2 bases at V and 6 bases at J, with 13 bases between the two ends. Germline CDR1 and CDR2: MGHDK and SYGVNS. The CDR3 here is CASSERDRPAGELFF. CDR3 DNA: TGTGCCAGCAGTGAACGTGACAGACCTGCCGGGGAGCTGTTTTTT. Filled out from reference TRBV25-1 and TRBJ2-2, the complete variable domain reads EADIYQTPRYLVIGTGKKITLECSQTMGHDKMYWYQQDPGMELHLIHYSYGVNSTEKGDLSSESTVSRIRTEHFPLTLESARPSHTSQYLCASSERDRPAGELFFGEGSRLTVL.

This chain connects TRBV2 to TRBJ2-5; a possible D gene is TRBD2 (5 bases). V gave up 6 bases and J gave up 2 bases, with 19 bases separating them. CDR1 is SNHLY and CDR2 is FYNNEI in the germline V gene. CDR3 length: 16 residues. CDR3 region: CASSAGLGSRQETQYF. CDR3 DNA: TGTGCCAGCAGCGCGGGTCTCGGGTCCAGACAAGAGACCCAGTACTTC.

CDR3 DNA: TGTGCCAGTAGTGGCAGGGGGATCGAGACCCAGTACTTC. It codes for CASSGRGIETQYF. The rearrangement links TRBV19 to TRBJ2-5; 7 bases map to TRBD1. The germline V gene has CDR1 LNHDA and CDR2 SQIVND (reference sequence). The CDR3 covers 13 residues. The V segment lost 5 bases and the J segment 5 bases; nucleotides outside the gene matches: 5.

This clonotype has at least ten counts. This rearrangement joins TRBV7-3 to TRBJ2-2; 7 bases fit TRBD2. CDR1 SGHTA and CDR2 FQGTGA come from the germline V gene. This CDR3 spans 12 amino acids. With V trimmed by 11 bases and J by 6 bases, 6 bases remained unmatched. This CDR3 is CASAGIAGELFF. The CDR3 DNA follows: TGTGCCTCAGCGGGGATCGCCGGGGAGCTGTTTTTT.

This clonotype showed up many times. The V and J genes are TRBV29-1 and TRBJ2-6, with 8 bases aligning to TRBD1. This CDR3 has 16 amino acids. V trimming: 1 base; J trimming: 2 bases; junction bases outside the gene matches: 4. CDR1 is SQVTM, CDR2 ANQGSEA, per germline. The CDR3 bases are TGCAGCGTTGAAGGGACAGGGCGGACTGGGGCCAACGTCCTGACTTTC. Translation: CSVEGTGRTGANVLTF. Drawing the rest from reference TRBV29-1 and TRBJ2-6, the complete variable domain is SAVISQKPSRDICQRGTSLTIQCQVDSQVTMMFWYRQQPGQSLTLIATANQGSEATYESGFVIDKFPISRPNLTFSTLTVSNMSPEDSSIYLCSVEGTGRTGANVLTFGAGSRLTVL.

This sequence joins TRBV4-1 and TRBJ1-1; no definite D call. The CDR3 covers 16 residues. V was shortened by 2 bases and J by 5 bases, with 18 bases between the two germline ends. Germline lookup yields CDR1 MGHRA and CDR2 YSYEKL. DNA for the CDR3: TGCGCCAGCAGCCAAATAGCCGGGTCCACCCGGACTGAAGCTTTCTTT. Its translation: CASSQIAGSTRTEAFF.

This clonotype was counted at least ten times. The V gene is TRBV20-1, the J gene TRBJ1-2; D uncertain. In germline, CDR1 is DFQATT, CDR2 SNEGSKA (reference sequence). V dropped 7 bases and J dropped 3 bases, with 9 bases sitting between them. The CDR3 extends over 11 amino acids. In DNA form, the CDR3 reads TGCAGTGTGGCTACCGACTATGGCTACACCTTC. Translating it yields CSVATDYGYTF.

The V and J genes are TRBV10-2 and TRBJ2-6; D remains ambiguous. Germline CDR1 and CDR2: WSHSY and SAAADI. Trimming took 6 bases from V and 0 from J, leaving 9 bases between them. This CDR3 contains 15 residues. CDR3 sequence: CASRASGSGANVLTF. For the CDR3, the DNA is TGCGCCAGCAGGGCGAGTGGCTCTGGGGCCAACGTCCTGACTTTC.